This T cell receptor beta chain was sequenced for a study of blood T cell repertoires in COVID-19. Looking at the study overall: Donors in the United States, Italy and Spain gave samples during acute or convalescent COVID-19. T cells, B-cell-depleted T cells, or PBMCs provided the cDNA or gDNA that served as material.

The CDR3 contains 12 residues. Germline V gene lookup returns CDR1 MNHEY and CDR2 SMNVEV (reference sequence). Trimming cost V 4 bases and J 6 bases, with 9 bases left between them. The authors' processing: It was from reference gene primer amplification that nucleated cell counts were estimated. The repertoire was sequenced with immunoSEQ multiplex PCR; TCRdb's copy has only in-frame clones and lacks some. V, J and clone size were drawn from that table, and D and trimming were deduced from the DNA. The sample records some 220,000 clones, less than 85% being singletons. The sample consisted of peripheral blood. This sequence joins TRBV27 and TRBJ1-2; D gene uncertain. The TCR sequence derives from a woman in her seventies with acute or convalescent COVID-19. The CDR3 nucleotides are TGTGCCAGCAGTTCGGGTCCCCATGGCTACACCTTC. Protein sequence: CASSSGPHGYTF.